These 8 T cell receptor beta chains came from one sample sequenced in a study of blood T cell repertoires in COVID-19. The assay was immunoSEQ multiplex PCR, and TCRdb's table has in-frame clones only and misses some. This sample has some 700,000 clones; 90% occur once, and the top ten carry around 0.3%. Sequencing was performed on peripheral blood. The receptor source for this set is a woman between 18 and 30 years old with acute or convalescent COVID-19.

A single count supports this clone. This may be a read error: a much more frequent sequence differs by one nucleotide. Other nucleotide sequences from this sample produce the same CDR3. The chain employs TRBV12-3 or TRBV12-4 and TRBJ1-2, with D uncertain. This CDR3 spans 13 amino acids. Trimming pared 1 base from V and 2 bases from J, leaving 5 bases between. The CDR3 nucleotides are TGTGCCAGCAGTTTAGACAGAAACTATGGCTACACCTTC. This encodes CASSLDRNYGYTF.

The V gene is TRBV27, the J gene TRBJ2-6; 9 bases agree with TRBD1. Germline CDR1 is MNHEY and CDR2 is SMNVEV (reference sequence). The CDR3 extends over 19 amino acids. J lost 1 base, V lost 3 bases, and 10 bases had no gene match. The CDR3 DNA reads as TGTGCCAGCAGTTTTTCAGTGGACAGGGGACTTTCTGGGGCCAACGTCCTGACTTTC. Protein sequence: CASSFSVDRGLSGANVLTF.

The chain joins TRBV2 to TRBJ2-5; 8 bases map to TRBD2. The J segment lost 5 bases and the V segment lost 4 bases, leaving 9 bases of the junction unmatched. Germline loops: CDR1 SNHLY, CDR2 FYNNEI. The CDR3 contains 15 residues. The CDR3 is CASSVKGLAVETQYF. The CDR3 nucleotides read TGTGCCAGCAGTGTTAAAGGACTAGCTGTGGAGACCCAGTACTTC.

The chain couples TRBV27 to TRBJ2-1, with 9 bases lining up with TRBD2. Germline lookup yields CDR1 MNHEY and CDR2 SMNVEV (reference sequence). The V and J ends lost 7 bases and 0 bases, in that order; junction bases with no gene match: 13. CDR3 length equals 18 residues. Here the CDR3 DNA reads TGTGCCAGCACCCTCCTTGGGCTAGCGGGGAGCTCCTACAATGAGCAGTTCTTC. Amino acids: CASTLLGLAGSSYNEQFF.

This clone was counted only a few times. J is TRBJ1-5 and V is TRBV19; D not resolved. CDR1 and CDR2 (germline): LNHDA, SQIVND (reference sequence). This CDR3 has 15 amino acids. The V and J ends lost 8 bases and 1 base respectively, with 15 bases between them. CDR3 nucleotide sequence: TGTGCCAGTGGGCATGGATTTGGAAGCAATCAGCCCCAGCATTTT. Its protein is CASGHGFGSNQPQHF.

The V and J genes are TRBV28 and TRBJ2-3, with TRBD2 identical over 13 bases. This CDR3 region has 16 residues. J was trimmed by 4 bases and V by 8 bases; bases with no gene match: 9. Germline V gene data show CDR1 as MDHEN and CDR2 as SYDVKM. The CDR3: CASSSLGLAGADTQYF. CDR3 coding DNA: TGTGCCAGCTCCAGCCTTGGACTAGCGGGGGCAGATACGCAGTATTTT. The full variable domain, with the rest looked up from reference TRBV28 and TRBJ2-3, is DVKVTQSSRYLVKRTGEKVFLECVQDMDHENMFWYRQDPGLGLRLIYFSYDVKMKEKGDIPEGYSVSREKKERFSLILESASTNQTSMYLCASSSLGLAGADTQYFGPGTRLTVL.

The gene calls are TRBV11-2 and TRBJ1-1; TRBD1 agrees at 12 bases. V lost 5 bases to trimming and J lost 4 bases; unmatched junction nucleotides: 5. The CDR3 is made up of 15 amino acids. CDR1 SGHAT and CDR2 FQNNGV come from the germline V gene. The CDR3 protein is CASSPGQGAVTEAFF. The CDR3 nucleotides read TGTGCCAGCAGCCCGGGACAGGGGGCGGTCACTGAAGCTTTCTTT.

The genes are TRBV5-1 and TRBJ1-3; D is ambiguous. The V end lost 2 bases, the J end lost 0 bases, and 12 bases lay between the germline ends. The CDR3 sequence is 16 residues long. The germline V gene has CDR1 SGHRS and CDR2 YFSETQ. The CDR3: CASSLMRPSSGNTIYF. The DNA of the CDR3 is TGCGCCAGCAGCTTAATGAGGCCGAGCTCTGGAAACACCATATATTTT.